The clone carrying this T cell receptor beta chain was picked up one time. This sample was included in a study of blood T cell repertoires in COVID-19. The repertoire was sequenced with immunoSEQ multiplex PCR; TCRdb's copy has only in-frame clones and lacks some. The table has around 170,000 clones, 70% to 90% seen once. The sequence derives from a woman aged 70-85 years with acute or convalescent COVID-19. What was sequenced was peripheral blood.

CDR3 amino acids: CASSAGGGANRAFF. CDR3 DNA: TGTGCCAGCAGCGCGGGAGGTGGGGCGAATAGGGCGTTCTTC. This chain links TRBV2 with TRBJ2-1; 8 positions agree with TRBD2. From germline, CDR1 is SNHLY and CDR2 FYNNEI. The V gene end was trimmed by 6 bases and the J gene end by 15 bases; junction bases not matched to a gene: 16. This CDR3 region has 14 residues. The variable domain in full, with the rest retrieved from reference TRBV2 and TRBJ2-1, is EPEVTQTPSHQVTQMGQEVILRCVPISNHLYFYWYRQILGQKVEFLVSFYNNEISEKSEIFDDQFSVERPDGSNFTLKIRSTKLEDSAMYFCASSAGGGANRAFFGPGTRLTVL.